The 25 T cell receptor beta chains given below trace back to one sample, sequenced in a study of control samples from healthy donors and cancer patients. Profiling relied on immunoSEQ multiplex PCR, and the TCRdb table lists in-frame clones only, not all of them. The table records 70,000 to 75,000 clones, around 92% of them present only once. The sample was PBMCs. The receptors shown here come from a man between 60 and 75 years old with lung cancer.

The J gene is TRBJ1-2, the V gene TRBV6-1, with D possibly TRBD1 on 5 matching bases. Germline V gene data show CDR1 as MNHNS and CDR2 as SASEGT. This CDR3 has 16 residues. Trimming took off 4 bases at V and 3 bases at J, with 18 bases between the two ends. The chain's CDR3 is CASSAGLYGLDYGYTF. The DNA of the CDR3 is TGTGCCAGCAGTGCGGGACTCTATGGGTTGGACTATGGCTACACCTTC.

The rearrangement links TRBV3-1 (or the pseudogene TRBV3-2) to TRBJ2-4, with a possible D match to TRBD2 (7 bases). Germline loops: CDR1 LGHDT, CDR2 YNNKEL (reference sequence). V lost 6 bases and J lost 2, with 14 bases in between. This CDR3 is 15 amino acids long. The CDR3: CASSRGGGTKNIQYF. CDR3 nucleotides: TGTGCCAGCAGTCGGGGAGGGGGAACCAAAAACATTCAGTACTTC.

The rearrangement joins TRBV12-3 or TRBV12-4 to TRBJ2-7, with 7 bases aligning to TRBD1. J was trimmed by 6 bases and V by 2 bases; bases with no gene match: 4. The CDR3 loop spans 13 amino acids. For the CDR3, the DNA is TGTGCCAGCAGTTTATCAAGACAGGGCGAGCAGTACTTC. As protein: CASSLSRQGEQYF.

This clone was seen once. This chain joins TRBV9 and TRBJ2-6, with 10 positions matching TRBD1. The CDR3 is 17 amino acids. Germline V CDR1 and CDR2: SGDLS, YYNGEE. J lost 2 bases, V lost 2 bases, and 4 bases had no gene match. The CDR3 bases are TGTGCCAGCAGCGTGGGACAGGGGCCCCCTGGGGCCAACGTCCTGACTTTC. Its protein is CASSVGQGPPGANVLTF.

The J gene is TRBJ2-7, the V gene TRBV2; 7 nucleotides agree with TRBD2. The CDR3 covers 14 residues. With 2 bases clipped from V and 5 bases from J, the junction kept 6 bases outside the gene matches. Germline V lookup: CDR1 SNHLY, CDR2 FYNNEI. The CDR3 sequence is CASSEWGRGDEQYF. CDR3 sequence (DNA): TGTGCCAGCAGTGAATGGGGACGGGGGGACGAGCAGTACTTC. Using reference TRBV2 and TRBJ2-7 for the parts outside the CDR3, the full variable domain is EPEVTQTPSHQVTQMGQEVILRCVPISNHLYFYWYRQILGQKVEFLVSFYNNEISEKSEIFDDQFSVERPDGSNFTLKIRSTKLEDSAMYFCASSEWGRGDEQYFGPGTRLTVT.

This rearrangement joins TRBV15 to TRBJ2-1; D is perhaps TRBD2 (6 bases). The CDR3 contains 14 residues. Trimming took 0 bases from V and 4 from J, leaving 7 bases between them. Per the germline V gene, CDR1 is LNHNV and CDR2 is YYDKDF (reference sequence). The CDR3: CATSRESGYNEQFF. CDR3 nucleotides: TGTGCCACCAGCAGAGAAAGCGGGTACAATGAGCAGTTCTTC.

This chain connects TRBV5-6 to TRBJ2-6; D is unresolved. Germline-derived CDR1 and CDR2 are SGHDT and YYEEEE. CDR3 size: 16 residues. Trimming took off 4 bases at V and 1 base at J, with 12 bases between the two ends. CDR3 DNA: TGTGCCAGCAGCCCGGCCTCTTTTTCTGGGGCCAACGTCCTGACTTTC. This gives the protein CASSPASFSGANVLTF. Looking up the rest from reference TRBV5-6 and TRBJ2-6 gives the full variable domain: DAGVTQSPTHLIKTRGQQVTLRCSPKSGHDTVSWYQQALGQGPQFIFQYYEEEERQRGNFPDRFSGHQFPNYSSELNVNALLLGDSALYLCASSPASFSGANVLTFGAGSRLTVL.

V usage is TRBV2 and J usage is TRBJ1-1; TRBD1 is a possible D gene (6 bases). The CDR3 is 15 amino acids. V lost 6 bases to trimming and J lost 0 bases, with 14 bases between them. Looked up from germline, CDR1 is SNHLY and CDR2 is FYNNEI. CDR3 loop: CASSLDSPMNTEAFF. The CDR3 DNA reads TGTGCCAGCAGCCTGGACAGCCCAATGAACACTGAAGCTTTCTTT.

This chain links TRBV27 with TRBJ2-2; D call uncertain. Germline V gives CDR1 MNHEY, CDR2 SMNVEV (reference sequence). V was clipped by 5 bases and J by 6 bases, with 16 bases between them. This CDR3 has 15 amino acids. CDR3 sequence: CASSPRPSRPGELFF. The CDR3 DNA is TGTGCCAGCAGTCCAAGGCCCTCCCGACCCGGGGAGCTGTTTTTT.

The V call is TRBV5-5, the J call TRBJ1-2; D is undetermined. The CDR3 has 16 residues. Trimming took off 4 bases at V and 0 bases at J, with 16 bases between the two ends. Germline loops: CDR1 SGHKS, CDR2 YYEKEE (reference sequence). CDR3 loop: CASSKRLEGANYGYTF. In nucleotides, the CDR3 is TGTGCCAGCAGCAAACGTCTGGAGGGAGCTAACTATGGCTACACCTTC. The full variable domain, in which reference TRBV5-5 and TRBJ1-2 provide the parts outside the CDR3, is DAGVTQSPTHLIKTRGQQVTLRCSPISGHKSVSWYQQVLGQGPQFIFQYYEKEERGRGNFPDRFSARQFPNYSSELNVNALLLGDSALYLCASSKRLEGANYGYTFGSGTRLTVV.

The CDR3 here is CASSGTGGLQGYTF. In DNA form, the CDR3 reads TGTGCCAGCTCCGGGACAGGGGGCTTGCAAGGCTACACCTTC. This rearrangement joins TRBV25-1 to TRBJ1-2; TRBD1 matches 12 bases. This CDR3 is 14 amino acids long. J gave up 8 bases and V 8 bases, and 9 bases lay outside the gene matches. CDR1 and CDR2 from the germline V gene are MGHDK and SYGVNS.

This clone was seen a single time. The rearrangement links TRBV4-1 to TRBJ2-1, with a weak D call TRBD2 (5 bases). Between the trimmed V and J ends, which lost 1 base and 5 bases, there was a span of 15 bases. The CDR3 is 16 amino acids. Germline loops: CDR1 MGHRA, CDR2 YSYEKL. The CDR3 region is CASSQGAGKGDNEQFF. CDR3 nucleotides: TGCGCCAGCAGCCAAGGGGCTGGAAAGGGAGACAATGAGCAGTTCTTC.

The V gene is TRBV5-6, the J gene TRBJ1-1, with 9 nucleotides matching TRBD1. V shed 2 bases, J shed 6 bases, and the junction held 8 bases outside the gene matches. CDR1 is SGHDT and CDR2 is YYEEEE in the germline V gene. The CDR3 is 15 residues long. The CDR3 region is CASSLYRGRGSEAFF. CDR3 in DNA: TGTGCCAGCAGCTTATACAGGGGGCGAGGCTCTGAAGCTTTCTTT. The variable domain in full, with the rest retrieved from reference TRBV5-6 and TRBJ1-1, is DAGVTQSPTHLIKTRGQQVTLRCSPKSGHDTVSWYQQALGQGPQFIFQYYEEEERQRGNFPDRFSGHQFPNYSSELNVNALLLGDSALYLCASSLYRGRGSEAFFGQGTRLTVV.

The chain uses TRBV5-1 and TRBJ1-2; perhaps TRBD1 as D (6 bases). The germline V gene encodes CDR1 SGHRS and CDR2 YFSETQ. The CDR3 runs to 13 residues. V lost 0 bases, J lost 6 bases, and 9 bases lay in between. CDR3 in DNA: TGCGCCAGCAGCTTGGAGGCAGGGGATGGCTACACCTTC. It yields the protein CASSLEAGDGYTF. The full variable domain, rest sourced from reference TRBV5-1 and TRBJ1-2, is KAGVTQTPRYLIKTRGQQVTLSCSPISGHRSVSWYQQTPGQGLQFLFEYFSETQRNKGNFPGRFSGRQFSNSRSEMNVSTLELGDSALYLCASSLEAGDGYTFGSGTRLTVV.

The chain is built from TRBV10-3 and TRBJ1-2, with TRBD1 identical over 8 bases. The length of the CDR3 is 16 residues. CDR1 is ENHRY, CDR2 SYGVKD, per germline. V lost 3 bases, J lost 4 bases, and 10 bases stayed unmatched. In DNA, the CDR3 is TGTGCCATCAGTGAAGGGCTGACAGGGGCCGGCTATGGCTACACCTTC. Protein product: CAISEGLTGAGYGYTF.

The chain couples TRBV12-3 or TRBV12-4 to TRBJ1-2; weak D call: TRBD1 (5 bases). The CDR3 is 12 residues long. V gave up 10 bases and J gave up 2 bases, with 11 bases separating them. CDR3 sequence (DNA): TGTGCCACTTCAGGGAGGAACTATGGCTACACCTTC. Translating gives CATSGRNYGYTF.

The DNA of the CDR3 is TGTGCCGAAGGGGCACAGGGGGCCGGTGGCTACACCTTC. It encodes CAEGAQGAGGYTF. The gene calls are TRBV2 and TRBJ1-2; TRBD1 agrees at 9 bases. The CDR3 is 13 amino acids. Trimming took 11 bases from V and 7 from J; bases not matched to a gene: 11. Germline values: CDR1 SNHLY, CDR2 FYNNEI.

This chain joins TRBV5-4 and TRBJ1-2; D not certain. V was pared by 4 bases and J by 2 bases, with 9 bases between. This CDR3 has 13 residues. Germline-derived CDR1 and CDR2 are SGHNT and YYREEE (reference sequence). Written as DNA, the CDR3 is TGTGCCAGCAGCCAGGACGGGAACTATGGCTACACCTTC. This translates into CASSQDGNYGYTF.

The V gene is TRBV25-1, the J gene TRBJ2-5; D possibly corresponds to TRBD1 (6 bases). V was shortened by 4 bases and J by 5 bases, with 14 bases between the two germline ends. From germline, CDR1 is MGHDK and CDR2 SYGVNS. The CDR3 length is 14 residues. The CDR3 region has the DNA TGTGCCAGCAGTGTGCAGGGGTCCCGGGAGACCCAGTACTTC. Encoded protein: CASSVQGSRETQYF. Full variable domain (missing parts from reference TRBV25-1 and TRBJ2-5): EADIYQTPRYLVIGTGKKITLECSQTMGHDKMYWYQQDPGMELHLIHYSYGVNSTEKGDLSSESTVSRIRTEHFPLTLESARPSHTSQYLCASSVQGSRETQYFGPGTRLLVL.

The gene calls are TRBV15 and TRBJ1-2; the D gene is possibly TRBD1 (6 bases). The germline CDR1 and CDR2 sequences are LNHNV and YYDKDF (reference sequence). CDR3 length: 14 residues. Trimming removed 0 bases at V and 7 bases at J, with 12 bases between. The CDR3, as DNA: TGTGCCACCAGCAGAGAGGTGGGGGCGCTTGGCTACACCTTC. Translated, it gives CATSREVGALGYTF.

CDR3 nucleotides: TGTGCCAGCAGAACCACGACGGGCAAACAAGAGACCCAGTACTTC. It yields the protein CASRTTTGKQETQYF. The chain carries TRBV6-5 and TRBJ2-5; D call uncertain. CDR1 is MNHEY and CDR2 is SVGAGI in the germline V gene. Deletions cut 6 bases from V and 2 bases from J, with 16 bases between. CDR3 length: 15 amino acids.

V and J are TRBV6-5 and TRBJ2-7, with 7 bases lining up with TRBD1. The CDR3 covers 13 residues. Germline-derived CDR1 and CDR2 are MNHEY and SVGAGI. V was pared by 2 bases and J by 7 bases, with 5 bases of the junction left unmatched. The CDR3 DNA is TGTGCCAGCAGTTACCCAGACAGGGCTGAGCAGTACTTC. Translated, it gives CASSYPDRAEQYF.

V and J are TRBV30 and TRBJ1-4; D not resolved. The V gene's germline CDR1 is GTSNPN and CDR2 SVGIG (reference sequence). V lost 0 bases and J lost 8, with 7 bases in between. The CDR3 has 12 amino acids. The CDR3 region has the DNA TGTGCCTGGAGTGTGGTCAGGGAAAAACTGTTTTTT. Protein: CAWSVVREKLFF.

The V and J genes are TRBV7-3 and TRBJ2-2; D might be TRBD1 (6 bases). V was trimmed by 6 bases and J by 1 base, leaving 9 bases between them. CDR3 length equals 14 residues. Germline loops: CDR1 SGHTA, CDR2 FQGTGA. The CDR3 is CASSPGQNTGELFF. CDR3 nucleotides: TGTGCCAGCAGTCCGGGACAGAACACCGGGGAGCTGTTTTTT.

Here the CDR3 reads CATGSSTNEKLFF. In DNA form, the CDR3 reads TGTGCCACCGGGAGTTCGACTAATGAAAAACTGTTTTTT. V is TRBV2 and J is TRBJ1-4; D remains unclear. The CDR3 is made up of 13 amino acids. The ends were cut back, 10 bases at V and 2 bases at J, with 11 bases in the middle. CDR1 and CDR2 from the germline V gene are SNHLY and FYNNEI.